One sample yielded the 11 T cell receptor beta chains listed below, sequenced in a study of cytomegalovirus exposure and HLA in healthy donors. Data came from immunoSEQ multiplex PCR; TCRdb stores just in-frame clones and leaves some out. The data show approximately 230,000 clones, with more than 85% seen just once and around 12% held by the top ten. The sample taken for sequencing was PBMCs. These TCRs come from a young man in good health and CMV-seropositive.

The CDR3 sequence: CASRRTSNEQFF. Here the CDR3 DNA reads TGTGCCAGCAGGCGGACTAGCAATGAGCAGTTCTTC. The V and J genes are TRBV7-6 and TRBJ2-1; 7 bases map to TRBD2. V lost 6 bases and J lost 6; bases outside the gene matches: 2. The CDR3 extends over 12 amino acids. The germline CDR1 and CDR2 sequences are SGHVS and FNYEAQ.

Comment on this clone: At one boundary the junction diverges from the germline segment, which might be a read error. V gene TRBV7-8 combines with J gene TRBJ2-2, with D tentatively TRBD2 (5 bases). The CDR3 runs 15 residues. The germline CDR1 and CDR2 sequences are SGHVS and FQNEAQ. The CDR3 region has the DNA TGTGCCAGCAGCTTAACTAGGGTGAACACTGGGGAGCTGTTTTTT. Translation gives CASSLTRVNTGELFF.

This chain links TRBV11-2 with TRBJ2-6; either TRBD1 or TRBD2 may supply D (6 bases each). The CDR3 loop spans 16 amino acids. Germline CDR1 SGHAT, CDR2 FQNNGV. V was trimmed by 2 bases and J by 4 bases, leaving 12 bases between them. The CDR3 bases are TGTGCCAGCAGCTTACTTTCGGGGGCCGGGGCCAACGTCCTGACTTTC. The encoded protein is CASSLLSGAGANVLTF.

This chain uses TRBV30 with TRBJ2-5; D remains ambiguous. The CDR3 runs 14 residues. V lost 0 bases and J 4 bases, leaving 12 bases between the germline ends. Germline loops: CDR1 GTSNPN, CDR2 SVGIG (reference sequence). The CDR3 here is CAWSVASGLETQYF. The CDR3 nucleotides are TGTGCCTGGAGTGTAGCGAGTGGGTTAGAGACCCAGTACTTC.

The rearrangement uses TRBV25-1 and TRBJ1-2, with D tentatively TRBD1 (5 bases). The CDR3 is 15 amino acids. Germline V gene data show CDR1 as MGHDK and CDR2 as SYGVNS. V was clipped by 5 bases and J by 7 bases, with 20 bases between them. CDR3 protein: CASSKEGGGTGGYTF. CDR3 nucleotide sequence: TGTGCCAGCAGTAAGGAGGGAGGAGGGACGGGTGGCTACACCTTC.

The V and J genes are TRBV27 and TRBJ2-7; D uncertain. The CDR3 covers 14 residues. V was shortened by 3 bases and J by 6 bases, with 15 bases between the two germline ends. CDR1 is MNHEY and CDR2 is SMNVEV in the germline V gene (reference sequence). The CDR3 region has the DNA TGTGCCAGCAGTTTTATTGGGTCATGGGGCGAGCAGTACTTC. The encoded protein is CASSFIGSWGEQYF.

This rearrangement joins TRBV2 to TRBJ1-1, with D unresolved. V lost 4 bases to trimming and J lost 0 bases, with 6 bases between them. CDR3 length: 13 amino acids. Germline V CDR1 and CDR2: SNHLY, FYNNEI. CDR3 sequence reads: CASSGRMNTEAFF. CDR3 in DNA: TGTGCCAGCAGTGGGAGGATGAACACTGAAGCTTTCTTT. The full variable domain, its missing parts supplied by reference TRBV2 and TRBJ1-1, is EPEVTQTPSHQVTQMGQEVILRCVPISNHLYFYWYRQILGQKVEFLVSFYNNEISEKSEIFDDQFSVERPDGSNFTLKIRSTKLEDSAMYFCASSGRMNTEAFFGQGTRLTVV.

The gene calls are TRBV6-5 and TRBJ1-2; no definite D call. The CDR3 consists of 14 residues. V was trimmed by 5 bases and J by 1 base, leaving 11 bases between them. Germline-derived CDR1 and CDR2 are MNHEY and SVGAGI. The CDR3 nucleotides are TGTGCCAGCAGTACGGACGGGTTTAACTATGGCTACACCTTC. This encodes CASSTDGFNYGYTF.

This sequence joins TRBV27 and TRBJ2-1; TRBD2 agrees at 15 bases. The V and J ends lost 3 bases and 8 bases, in that order; junction bases with no gene match: 2. Germline lookup yields CDR1 MNHEY and CDR2 SMNVEV (reference sequence). This CDR3 comprises 15 residues. For the CDR3, the DNA is TGTGCCAGCAGTTTTCGGACTAGCGGGAGGGATGAGCAGTTCTTC. Its translation is CASSFRTSGRDEQFF.

The gene calls are TRBV19 and TRBJ2-3; 8 nucleotides match TRBD2. With V trimmed by 3 bases and J by 3 bases, 8 bases remained unmatched. The CDR3 covers 16 residues. The germline gives CDR1 LNHDA, CDR2 SQIVND (reference sequence). As DNA, the CDR3 is TGTGCCAGTAGTATCGGGAGGGCGCTACCAACAGATACGCAGTATTTT. Translation: CASSIGRALPTDTQYF. The whole variable domain, remainder taken from reference TRBV19 and TRBJ2-3, is DGGITQSPKYLFRKEGQNVTLSCEQNLNHDAMYWYRQDPGQGLRLIYYSQIVNDFQKGDIAEGYSVSREKKESFPLTVTSAQKNPTAFYLCASSIGRALPTDTQYFGPGTRLTVL.

In this sample, this clone turned up once. V and J are TRBV5-1 and TRBJ2-3, with 7 positions matching TRBD1. V lost 2 bases, J lost 4 bases, and 7 bases stayed unmatched. The CDR3 contains 15 residues. The V gene's germline CDR1 is SGHRS and CDR2 YFSETQ. The CDR3 DNA follows: TGCGCCAGCAGCTTTGGACAGGTAGAGGCAGATACGCAGTATTTT. Its translation is CASSFGQVEADTQYF.